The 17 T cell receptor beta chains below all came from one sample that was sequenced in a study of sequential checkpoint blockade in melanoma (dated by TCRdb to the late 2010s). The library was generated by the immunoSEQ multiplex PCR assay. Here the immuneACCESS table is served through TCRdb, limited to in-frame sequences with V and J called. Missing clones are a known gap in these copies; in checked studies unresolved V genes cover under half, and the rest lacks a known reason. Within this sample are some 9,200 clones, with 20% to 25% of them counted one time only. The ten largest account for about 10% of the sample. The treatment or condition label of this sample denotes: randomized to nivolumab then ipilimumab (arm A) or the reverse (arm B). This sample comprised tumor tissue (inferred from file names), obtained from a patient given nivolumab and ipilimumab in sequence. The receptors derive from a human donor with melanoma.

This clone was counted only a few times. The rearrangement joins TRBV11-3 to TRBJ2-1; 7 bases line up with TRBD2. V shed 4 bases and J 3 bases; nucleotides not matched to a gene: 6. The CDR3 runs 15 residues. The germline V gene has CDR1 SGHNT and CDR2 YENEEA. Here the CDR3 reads CASSSSGTNYNEQFF. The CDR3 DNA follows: TGTGCCAGCAGCTCCTCCGGGACTAACTACAATGAGCAGTTCTTC. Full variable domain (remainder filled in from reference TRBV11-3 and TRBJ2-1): EAGVVQSPRYKIIEKKQPVAFWCNPISGHNTLYWYLQNLGQGPELLIRYENEEAVDDSQLPKDRFSAERLKGVDSTLKIQPAELGDSAVYLCASSSSGTNYNEQFFGPGTRLTVL.

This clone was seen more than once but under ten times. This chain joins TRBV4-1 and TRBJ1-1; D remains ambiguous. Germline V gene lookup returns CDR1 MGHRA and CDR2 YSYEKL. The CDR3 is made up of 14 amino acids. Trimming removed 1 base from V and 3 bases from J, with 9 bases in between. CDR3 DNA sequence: TGCGCCAGCAGCCAAGGGATCCTGGACACTGAAGCTTTCTTT. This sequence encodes CASSQGILDTEAFF.

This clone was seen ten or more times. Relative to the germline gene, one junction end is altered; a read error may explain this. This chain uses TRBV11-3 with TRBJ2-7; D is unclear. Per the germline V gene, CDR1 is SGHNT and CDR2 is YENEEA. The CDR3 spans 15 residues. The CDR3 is CASSLEVEIPDEQYF. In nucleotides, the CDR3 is TGTGCCAGCAGCCTAGAGGTGGAAATCCCCGACGAGCAGTACTTC.

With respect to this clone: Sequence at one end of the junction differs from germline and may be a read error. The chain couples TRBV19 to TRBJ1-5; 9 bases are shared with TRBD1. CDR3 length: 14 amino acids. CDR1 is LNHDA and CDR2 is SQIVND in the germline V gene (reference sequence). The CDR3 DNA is TGTGCCAGTAGTATAGATCTGGGACAGGGTAAACTGGATTTT. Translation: CASSIDLGQGKLDF. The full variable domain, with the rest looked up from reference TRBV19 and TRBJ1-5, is DGGITQSPKYLFRKEGQNVTLSCEQNLNHDAMYWYRQDPGQGLRLIYYSQIVNDFQKGDIAEGYSVSREKKESFPLTVTSAQKNPTAFYLCASSIDLGQGKLDFGDGTRLSIL.

CDR3 bases: TGTGCCAGCAGTGCCCGGGGGGATGAGCAGTTCTTC. Translated: CASSARGDEQFF. The chain is built from TRBV6-8 and TRBJ2-1; 7 nucleotides line up with TRBD2. From germline, CDR1 is MNHGY and CDR2 SAAAGT. Germline trimming cut 5 bases from V and 8 bases from J; bases unmatched to any gene: 3. This CDR3 is 12 amino acids long.

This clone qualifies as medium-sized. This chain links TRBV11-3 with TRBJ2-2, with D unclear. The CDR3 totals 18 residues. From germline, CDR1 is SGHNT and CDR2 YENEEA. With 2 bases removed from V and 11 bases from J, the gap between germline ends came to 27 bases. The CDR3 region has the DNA TGTGCCAGCAGCTTATTATTGGGTCGGCCCCAGGAGAGTCTAGAGCTGTTTTTT. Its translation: CASSLLLGRPQESLELFF.

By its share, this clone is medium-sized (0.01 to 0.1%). The CDR3 protein is CASTASDGKTGELFF. The CDR3 DNA follows: TGTGCCAGCACCGCCTCGGATGGGAAAACCGGGGAGCTGTTTTTT. The genes are TRBV6-8 and TRBJ2-2, with D uncertain. Trimming shortened V by 7 bases and J by 5 bases, and 17 bases separated the two germline ends. Per the germline V gene, CDR1 is MNHGY and CDR2 is SAAAGT. The CDR3 is made up of 15 amino acids.

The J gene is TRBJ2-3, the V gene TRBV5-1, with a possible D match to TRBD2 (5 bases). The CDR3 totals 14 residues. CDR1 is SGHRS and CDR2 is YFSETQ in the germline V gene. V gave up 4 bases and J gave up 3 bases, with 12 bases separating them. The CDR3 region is CASSPGLGTDTQYF. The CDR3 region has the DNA TGCGCCAGCAGCCCCGGACTGGGGACAGATACGCAGTATTTT. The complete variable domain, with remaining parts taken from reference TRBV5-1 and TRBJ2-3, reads KAGVTQTPRYLIKTRGQQVTLSCSPISGHRSVSWYQQTPGQGLQFLFEYFSETQRNKGNFPGRFSGRQFSNSRSEMNVSTLELGDSALYLCASSPGLGTDTQYFGPGTRLTVL.

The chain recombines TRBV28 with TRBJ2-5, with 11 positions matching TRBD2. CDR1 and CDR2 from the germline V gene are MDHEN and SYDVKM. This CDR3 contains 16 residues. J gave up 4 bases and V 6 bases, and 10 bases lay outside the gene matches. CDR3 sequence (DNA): TGTGCCAGCAGACAACATAGCGGGGGGGCAGGAGAGACCCAGTACTTC. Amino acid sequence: CASRQHSGGAGETQYF. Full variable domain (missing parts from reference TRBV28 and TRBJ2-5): DVKVTQSSRYLVKRTGEKVFLECVQDMDHENMFWYRQDPGLGLRLIYFSYDVKMKEKGDIPEGYSVSREKKERFSLILESASTNQTSMYLCASRQHSGGAGETQYFGPGTRLLVL.

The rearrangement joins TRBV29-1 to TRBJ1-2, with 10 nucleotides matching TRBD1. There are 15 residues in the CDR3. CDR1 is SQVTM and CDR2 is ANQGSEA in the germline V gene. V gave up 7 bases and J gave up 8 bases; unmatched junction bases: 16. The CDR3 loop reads CSAGQGGPTIWGYTF. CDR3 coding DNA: TGCAGCGCCGGACAGGGGGGGCCCACGATCTGGGGCTACACCTTC.

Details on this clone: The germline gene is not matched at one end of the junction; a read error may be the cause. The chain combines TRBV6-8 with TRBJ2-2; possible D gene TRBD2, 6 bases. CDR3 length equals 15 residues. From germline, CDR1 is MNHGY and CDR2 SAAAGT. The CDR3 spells CAISAGTVNTGELFF. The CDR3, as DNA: TGTGCCATCAGTGCCGGGACTGTAAACACCGGGGAGCTGTTTTTT.

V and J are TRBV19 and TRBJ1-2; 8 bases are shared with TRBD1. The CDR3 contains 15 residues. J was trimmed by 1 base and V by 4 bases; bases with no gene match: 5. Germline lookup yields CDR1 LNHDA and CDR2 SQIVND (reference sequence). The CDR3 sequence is CASSTYRGGNYGYTF. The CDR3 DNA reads TGTGCCAGTAGTACCTACAGGGGGGGTAACTATGGCTACACCTTC.

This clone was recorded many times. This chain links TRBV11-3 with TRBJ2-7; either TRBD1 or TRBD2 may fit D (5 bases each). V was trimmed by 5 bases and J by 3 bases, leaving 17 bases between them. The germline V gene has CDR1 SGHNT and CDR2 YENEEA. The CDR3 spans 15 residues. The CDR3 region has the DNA TGTGCCAGCAGCCAAGGGGCCCCGAGGGTCTACGAGCAGTACTTC. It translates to CASSQGAPRVYEQYF.

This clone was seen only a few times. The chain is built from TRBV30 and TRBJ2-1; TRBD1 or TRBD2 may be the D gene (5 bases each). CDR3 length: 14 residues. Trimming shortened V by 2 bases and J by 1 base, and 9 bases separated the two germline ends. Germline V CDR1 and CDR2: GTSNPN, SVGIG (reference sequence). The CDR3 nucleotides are TGTGCCTGGAGTAGAGGGGCATCCTACAATGAGCAGTTCTTC. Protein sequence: CAWSRGASYNEQFF.

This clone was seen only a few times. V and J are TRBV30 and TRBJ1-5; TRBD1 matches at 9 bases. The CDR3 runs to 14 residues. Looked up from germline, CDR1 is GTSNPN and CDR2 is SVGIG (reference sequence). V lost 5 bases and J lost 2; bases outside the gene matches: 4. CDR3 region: CAWDRQGGNQPQHF. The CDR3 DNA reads TGTGCCTGGGATAGACAGGGGGGCAATCAGCCCCAGCATTTT.

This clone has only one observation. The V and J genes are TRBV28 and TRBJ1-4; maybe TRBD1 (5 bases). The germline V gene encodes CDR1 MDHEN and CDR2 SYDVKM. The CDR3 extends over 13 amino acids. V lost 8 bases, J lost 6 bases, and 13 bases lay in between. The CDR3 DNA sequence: TGTGCCAGCGCCCGGGGGGGGGATGAAAAACTGTTTTTT. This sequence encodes CASARGGDEKLFF.

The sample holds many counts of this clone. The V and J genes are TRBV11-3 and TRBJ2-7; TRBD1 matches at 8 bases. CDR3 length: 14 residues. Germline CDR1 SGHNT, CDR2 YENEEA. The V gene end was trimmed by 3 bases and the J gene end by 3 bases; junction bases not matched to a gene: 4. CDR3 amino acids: CASSFGTGLYEQYF. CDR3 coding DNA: TGTGCCAGCAGCTTCGGGACAGGCCTCTACGAGCAGTACTTC.